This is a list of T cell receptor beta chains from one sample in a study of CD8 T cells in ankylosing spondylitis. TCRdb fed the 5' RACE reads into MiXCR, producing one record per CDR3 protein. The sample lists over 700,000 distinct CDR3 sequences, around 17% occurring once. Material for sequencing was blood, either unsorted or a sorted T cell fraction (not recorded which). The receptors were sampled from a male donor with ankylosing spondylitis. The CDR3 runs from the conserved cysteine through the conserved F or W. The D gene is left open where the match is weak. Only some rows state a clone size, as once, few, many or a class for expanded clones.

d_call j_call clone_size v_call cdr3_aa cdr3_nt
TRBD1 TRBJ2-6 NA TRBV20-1 CSAADRASGANVLTF TGCAGTGCAGCGGACAGGGCCTCTGGGGCCAACGTCCTGACTTTC
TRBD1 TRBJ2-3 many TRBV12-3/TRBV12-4 CASRGTGGTDTQYF TGTGCCAGCAGAGGGACAGGGGGCACAGATACGCAGTATTTT
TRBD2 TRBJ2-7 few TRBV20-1 CSATKTSQGYEQYF TGCAGTGCTACCAAGACTAGCCAGGGCTACGAGCAGTACTTC
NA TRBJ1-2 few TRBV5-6 CASSSKMGTAGNGYTF TGTGCCAGCAGCTCCAAGATGGGGACCGCGGGGAACGGCTACACCTTC
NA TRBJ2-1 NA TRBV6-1 CASAERVRGNEQFF TGTGCCAGCGCGGAGCGGGTCAGAGGTAATGAGCAGTTCTTC
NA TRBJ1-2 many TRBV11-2 CASSLDLAGGTF TGTGCCAGCAGCTTAGATCTCGCGGGGGGCACCTTC
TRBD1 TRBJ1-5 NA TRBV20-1 CSATRDSRGANQPQHF TGCAGTGCTACCAGGGACAGCCGTGGGGCCAATCAGCCCCAGCATTTT
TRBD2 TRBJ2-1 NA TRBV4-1 CASSQVIAGRTAGGNEQFF TGCGCCAGCAGCCAAGTTATAGCGGGGAGAACAGCGGGGGGCAATGAGCAGTTCTTC
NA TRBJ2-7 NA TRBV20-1 CSALPPSERYYEQYF TGCAGTGCCCTCCCCCCTAGCGAGCGCTACTACGAGCAGTACTTC
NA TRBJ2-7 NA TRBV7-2 CASSFGGYTYEQYF TGTGCCAGCAGCTTCGGCGGTTACACCTACGAGCAGTACTTC
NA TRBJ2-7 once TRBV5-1 CASSLAGGTYSYEQYF TGCGCCAGCAGCTTGGCCGGCGGGACGTACTCCTACGAGCAGTACTTC
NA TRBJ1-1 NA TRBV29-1 CSVEKGTEAFF TGCAGCGTTGAAAAGGGCACTGAAGCTTTCTTT
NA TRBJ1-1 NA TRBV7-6 CASSLMSVRWGFTAMNTEAFF TGTGCCAGCAGCTTAATGTCGGTTCGCTGGGGGTTTACTGCCATGAACACTGAAGCTTTCTTT
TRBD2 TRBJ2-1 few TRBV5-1 CASSSQGGLAGVSRF TGCGCCAGCAGCTCCCAAGGGGGACTAGCGGGAGTGAGTCGCTTC
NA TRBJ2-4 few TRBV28 CASRPPDSKNIQYF TGTGCCAGCAGACCCCCGGATTCGAAAAACATTCAGTACTTC
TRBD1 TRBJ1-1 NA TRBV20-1 CSAPRTGDTEAFF TGCAGTGCTCCCCGGACAGGGGACACTGAAGCTTTCTTT
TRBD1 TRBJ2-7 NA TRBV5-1 CASSLRGQGAHEQYF TGCGCCAGCTCCCTCCGGGGGCAGGGGGCGCACGAGCAGTACTTC
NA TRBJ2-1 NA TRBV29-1 CSVDAGATNEQFF TGCAGCGTTGACGCGGGGGCGACGAATGAGCAGTTCTTC
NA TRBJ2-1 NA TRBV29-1 CSARLREVFNEQFF TGCAGCGCCCGGTTGAGGGAGGTCTTTAATGAGCAGTTCTTC
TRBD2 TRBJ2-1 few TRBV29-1 CSVEAGTSRNNEQFF TGCAGCGTTGAAGCCGGGACTAGCAGAAACAATGAGCAGTTCTTC
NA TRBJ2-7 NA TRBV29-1 CSVQGGPYEQYF TGCAGCGTTCAAGGAGGTCCCTACGAGCAGTACTTC
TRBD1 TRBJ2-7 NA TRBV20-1 CSADRDNSYEQYF TGCAGTGCCGACAGGGACAACTCCTACGAGCAGTACTTC
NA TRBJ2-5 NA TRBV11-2 CASSFRSRGETQYF TGTGCCAGCAGCTTTAGGTCAAGAGGGGAGACCCAGTACTTC
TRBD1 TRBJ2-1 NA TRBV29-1 CSAPGQGAENEQFF TGCAGCGCCCCGGGACAGGGGGCGGAAAATGAGCAGTTCTTC
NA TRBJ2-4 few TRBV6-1 CASSEARDHKNIQYF TGTGCCAGCAGTGAAGCGAGGGACCACAAAAACATTCAGTACTTC
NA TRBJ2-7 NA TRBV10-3 CAINSGTDKAEQYF TGTGCCATCAATAGTGGGACGGACAAGGCCGAGCAGTACTTC
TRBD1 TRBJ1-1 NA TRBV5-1 CASSGGGRGKNTEAFF TGCGCCAGCAGCGGGGGCGGCAGGGGGAAGAACACTGAAGCTTTCTTT
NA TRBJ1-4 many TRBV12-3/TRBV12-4 CASGRRNEKLFF TGTGCCAGCGGGCGGAGAAATGAAAAACTGTTTTTT
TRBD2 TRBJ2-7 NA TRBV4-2 CASSQDPGGRAGEQYF TGTGCCAGCAGCCAAGACCCGGGGGGTCGTGCGGGGGAGCAGTACTTC
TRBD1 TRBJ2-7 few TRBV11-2 CASSFTPGQAEGSYEQYF TGTGCCAGCAGCTTTACCCCCGGACAGGCCGAAGGTTCCTACGAGCAGTACTTC
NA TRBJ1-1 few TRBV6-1 CASVSQEGKNTEAFF TGTGCCAGCGTCTCCCAGGAGGGGAAGAACACTGAAGCTTTCTTT
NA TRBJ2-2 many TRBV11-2 CASSLDMSLLTGELFF TGTGCCAGCAGCTTAGATATGAGTCTTCTCACCGGGGAGCTGTTTTTT
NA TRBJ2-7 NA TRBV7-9 CASSLGGGIYEQYF TGTGCCAGCAGCTTAGGGGGAGGAATCTACGAGCAGTACTTC
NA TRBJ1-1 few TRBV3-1 CASSQVLGGTEAFF TGTGCCAGCAGCCAAGTGTTAGGGGGCACTGAAGCTTTCTTT
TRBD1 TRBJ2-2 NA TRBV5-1 CASTRDRAVLGELFF TGCGCCAGCACCCGAGACAGGGCGGTCCTCGGGGAGCTGTTTTTT
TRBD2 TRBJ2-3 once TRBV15 CATSREGLAAPNTDTQYF TGTGCCACCAGCAGAGAGGGACTAGCGGCCCCCAACACAGATACGCAGTATTTT
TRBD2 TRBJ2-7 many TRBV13 CASSPGTSVSHEQYF TGTGCCAGCAGCCCCGGGACTAGCGTTTCCCACGAGCAGTACTTC
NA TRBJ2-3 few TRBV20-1 CSGTDSRAFTDTQYF TGCAGTGGTACAGACAGCAGAGCATTCACAGATACGCAGTATTTT
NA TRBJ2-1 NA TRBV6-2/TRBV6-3 CASSYFTGNYNEQFF TGTGCCAGCAGTTACTTTACGGGAAACTACAATGAGCAGTTCTTC
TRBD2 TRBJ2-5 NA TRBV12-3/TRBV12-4 CASSPPTSVKQETQYF TGTGCCAGCAGTCCCCCGACTAGCGTCAAACAAGAGACCCAGTACTTC
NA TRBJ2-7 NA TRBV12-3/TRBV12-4 CASSLQQMSSYEQYF TGTGCCAGCAGTTTACAACAGATGAGCTCCTACGAGCAGTACTTC
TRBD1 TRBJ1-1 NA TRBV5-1 CASSLAIGTGLSAFF TGCGCCAGCAGCTTGGCCATCGGGACAGGTCTTTCGGCTTTCTTT
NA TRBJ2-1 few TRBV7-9 CASSLAGDSGEQFF TGTGCCAGCAGCTTAGCGGGCGATTCTGGTGAGCAGTTCTTC